This T cell receptor (beta chain) was sequenced for a study of blood T cell repertoires in COVID-19. Study-level information: There were acute and convalescent COVID-19 samples, and they came from the United States, Italy and Spain. The analysed material was cDNA or gDNA that came from T cells, B-cell-depleted T cells, or PBMCs.

Germline CDR1 reads SNHLY; CDR2 reads FYNNEI. V lost 3 bases and J lost 6, with 15 bases in between. CDR3 size: 16 residues. Original methodology: Reference gene primers were amplified, and this amplification served to estimate nucleated cell counts. Sequenced by immunoSEQ multiplex PCR; TCRdb stores in-frame clones only, minus some. Clone size and the V and J calls come from that table; the DNA yielded D and trimming. In the table there are under 250,000 clones, around 88% of which are singletons. Material for sequencing was peripheral blood. The rearrangement links TRBV2 to TRBJ1-6; no firm D call. This receptor was obtained from a middle-aged man with active or convalescent COVID-19. The CDR3 reads CASSEGGRRSNSPLHF. CDR3 DNA sequence: TGTGCCAGCAGTGAGGGCGGGCGCCGCTCTAATTCACCCCTCCACTTT. The variable domain in full, completed from reference TRBV2 and TRBJ1-6, reads EPEVTQTPSHQVTQMGQEVILRCVPISNHLYFYWYRQILGQKVEFLVSFYNNEISEKSEIFDDQFSVERPDGSNFTLKIRSTKLEDSAMYFCASSEGGRRSNSPLHFGNGTRLTVT.